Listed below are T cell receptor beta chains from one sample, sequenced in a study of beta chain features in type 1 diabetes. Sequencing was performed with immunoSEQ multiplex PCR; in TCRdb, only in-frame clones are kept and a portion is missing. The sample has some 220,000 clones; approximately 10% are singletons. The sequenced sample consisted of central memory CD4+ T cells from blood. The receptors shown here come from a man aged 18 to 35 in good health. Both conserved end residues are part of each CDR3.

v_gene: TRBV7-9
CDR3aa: CASSLVAQDEKLFF

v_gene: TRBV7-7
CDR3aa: CASSFLAANTGELFF

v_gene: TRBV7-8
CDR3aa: CASSLQSLLGYTF

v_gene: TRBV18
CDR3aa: CASSATGKETQYF

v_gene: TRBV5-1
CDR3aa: CASSLAQGDTGELFF

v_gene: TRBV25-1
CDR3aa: CASSPSGGLSSYEQYF

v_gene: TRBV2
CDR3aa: CASSVGLINYGYTF

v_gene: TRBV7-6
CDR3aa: CASSSRRGSGETQYF

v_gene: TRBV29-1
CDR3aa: CSVETGPFSYEQYF

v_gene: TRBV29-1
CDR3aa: CSVTNGGQPQHF

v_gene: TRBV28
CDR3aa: CASSLDQGAATDTQYF

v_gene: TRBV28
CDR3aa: CAVGRARYEQYF

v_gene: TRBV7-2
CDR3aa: CASSISPRENTEAFF

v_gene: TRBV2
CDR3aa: CASSQLAGGYNEQFF

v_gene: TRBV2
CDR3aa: CANGHSTSGNTIYF

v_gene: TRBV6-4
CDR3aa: CASSQTGGTGELFF

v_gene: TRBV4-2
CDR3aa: CASSQGGNSYNEQFF